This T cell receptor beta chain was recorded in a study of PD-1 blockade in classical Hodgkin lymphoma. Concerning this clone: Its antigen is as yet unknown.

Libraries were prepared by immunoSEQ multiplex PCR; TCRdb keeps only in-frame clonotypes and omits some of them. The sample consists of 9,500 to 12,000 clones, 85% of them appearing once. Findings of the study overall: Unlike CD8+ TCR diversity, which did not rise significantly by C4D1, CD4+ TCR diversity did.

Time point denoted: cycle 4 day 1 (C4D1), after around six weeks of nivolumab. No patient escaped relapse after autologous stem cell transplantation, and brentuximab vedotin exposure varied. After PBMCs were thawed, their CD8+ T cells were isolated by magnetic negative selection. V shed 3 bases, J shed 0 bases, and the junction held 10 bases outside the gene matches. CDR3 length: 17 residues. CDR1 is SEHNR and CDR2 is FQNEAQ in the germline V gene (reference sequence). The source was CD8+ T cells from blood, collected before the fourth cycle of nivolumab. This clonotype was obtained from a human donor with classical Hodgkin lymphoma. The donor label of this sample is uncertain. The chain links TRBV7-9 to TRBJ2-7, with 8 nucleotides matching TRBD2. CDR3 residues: CASSFGGRRGSSYEQYF. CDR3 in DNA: TGTGCCAGCAGCTTTGGCGGGAGGCGGGGTAGCTCCTACGAGCAGTACTTC.